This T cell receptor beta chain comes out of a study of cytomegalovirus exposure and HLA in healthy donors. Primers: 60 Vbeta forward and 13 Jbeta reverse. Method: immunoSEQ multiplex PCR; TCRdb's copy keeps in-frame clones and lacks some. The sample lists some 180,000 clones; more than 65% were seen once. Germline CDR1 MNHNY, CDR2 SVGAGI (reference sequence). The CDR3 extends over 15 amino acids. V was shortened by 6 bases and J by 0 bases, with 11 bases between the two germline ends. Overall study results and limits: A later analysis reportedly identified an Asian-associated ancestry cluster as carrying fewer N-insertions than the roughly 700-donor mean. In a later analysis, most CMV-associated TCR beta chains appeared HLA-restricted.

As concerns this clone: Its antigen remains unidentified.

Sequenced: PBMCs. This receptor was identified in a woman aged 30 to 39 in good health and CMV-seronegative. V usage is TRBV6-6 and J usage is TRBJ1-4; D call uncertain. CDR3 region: CASSPVGATNEKLFF. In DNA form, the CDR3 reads TGTGCCAGCAGCCCCGTCGGGGCAACTAATGAAAAACTGTTTTTT.